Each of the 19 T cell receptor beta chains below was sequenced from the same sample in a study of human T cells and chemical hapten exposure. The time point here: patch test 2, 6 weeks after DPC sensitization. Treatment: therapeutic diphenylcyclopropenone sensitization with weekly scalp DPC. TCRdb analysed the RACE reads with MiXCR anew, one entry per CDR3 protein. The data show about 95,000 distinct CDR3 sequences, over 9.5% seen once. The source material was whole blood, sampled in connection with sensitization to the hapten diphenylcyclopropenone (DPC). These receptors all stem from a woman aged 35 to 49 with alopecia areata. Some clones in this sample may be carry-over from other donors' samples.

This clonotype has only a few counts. Here the CDR3 reads CASSPGLIAGGNEQFF. CDR3 DNA sequence: TGTGCCAGCAGTCCCGGTTTGATAGCGGGGGGAAATGAGCAGTTCTTC. The chain employs TRBV13 and TRBJ2-1; 10 bases fit TRBD2. After removal of 6 bases from V and 7 bases from J, the junction contained 12 bases not matched to a gene. This CDR3 is built from 16 residues. CDR1 and CDR2 from the germline V gene are PRHDT and FYEKMQ (reference sequence).

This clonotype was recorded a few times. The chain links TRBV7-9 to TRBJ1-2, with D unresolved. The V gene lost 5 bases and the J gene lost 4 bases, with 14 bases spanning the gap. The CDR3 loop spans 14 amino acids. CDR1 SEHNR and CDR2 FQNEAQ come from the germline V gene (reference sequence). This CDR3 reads CASSPGGSPYGYTF. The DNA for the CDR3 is TGTGCCAGCAGCCCCGGAGGGTCCCCCTATGGCTACACCTTC.

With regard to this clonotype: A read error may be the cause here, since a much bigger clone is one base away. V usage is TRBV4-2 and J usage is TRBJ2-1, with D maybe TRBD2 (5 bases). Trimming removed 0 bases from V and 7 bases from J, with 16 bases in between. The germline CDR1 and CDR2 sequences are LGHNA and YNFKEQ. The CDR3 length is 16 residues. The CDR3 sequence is CASSQERVGLGNEQFF. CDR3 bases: TGTGCCAGCAGCCAAGAACGGGTAGGACTTGGGAATGAGCAGTTCTTC.

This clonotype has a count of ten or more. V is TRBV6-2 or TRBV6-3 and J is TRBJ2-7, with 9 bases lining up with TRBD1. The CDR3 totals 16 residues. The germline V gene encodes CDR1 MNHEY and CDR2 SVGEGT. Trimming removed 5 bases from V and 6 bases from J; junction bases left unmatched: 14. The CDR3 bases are TGTGCCAGCAGTCCGCCGGAGGACAGGGGATCCGGCGAGCAGTACTTC. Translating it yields CASSPPEDRGSGEQYF.

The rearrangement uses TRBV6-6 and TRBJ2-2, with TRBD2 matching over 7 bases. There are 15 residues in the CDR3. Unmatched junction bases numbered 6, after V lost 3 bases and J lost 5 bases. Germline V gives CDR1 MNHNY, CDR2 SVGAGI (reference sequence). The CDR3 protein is CASSYPGGKTGELFF. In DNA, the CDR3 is TGTGCCAGCAGTTATCCGGGGGGAAAAACCGGGGAGCTGTTTTTT.

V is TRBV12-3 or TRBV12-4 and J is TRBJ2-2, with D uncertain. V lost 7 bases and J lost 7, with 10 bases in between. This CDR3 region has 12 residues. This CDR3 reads CASNVGVGELFF. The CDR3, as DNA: TGTGCCAGCAACGTCGGCGTCGGGGAGCTGTTTTTT.

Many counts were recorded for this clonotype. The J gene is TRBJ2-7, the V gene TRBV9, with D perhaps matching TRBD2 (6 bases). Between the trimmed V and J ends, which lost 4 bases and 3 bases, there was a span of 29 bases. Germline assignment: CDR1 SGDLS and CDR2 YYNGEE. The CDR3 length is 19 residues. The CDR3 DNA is TGTGCCAGCAGCCCCGGGGGTGATCTTGGTTTTTGGTCCGACTACGAGCAGTACTTC. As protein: CASSPGGDLGFWSDYEQYF.

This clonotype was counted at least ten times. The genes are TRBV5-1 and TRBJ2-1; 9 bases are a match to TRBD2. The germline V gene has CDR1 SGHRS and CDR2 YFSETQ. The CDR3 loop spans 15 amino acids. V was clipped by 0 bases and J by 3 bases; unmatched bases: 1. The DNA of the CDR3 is TGCGCCAGCAGCTTGGAACTAGCGGGCTACAATGAGCAGTTCTTC. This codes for CASSLELAGYNEQFF. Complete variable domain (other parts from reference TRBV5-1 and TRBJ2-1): KAGVTQTPRYLIKTRGQQVTLSCSPISGHRSVSWYQQTPGQGLQFLFEYFSETQRNKGNFPGRFSGRQFSNSRSEMNVSTLELGDSALYLCASSLELAGYNEQFFGPGTRLTVL.

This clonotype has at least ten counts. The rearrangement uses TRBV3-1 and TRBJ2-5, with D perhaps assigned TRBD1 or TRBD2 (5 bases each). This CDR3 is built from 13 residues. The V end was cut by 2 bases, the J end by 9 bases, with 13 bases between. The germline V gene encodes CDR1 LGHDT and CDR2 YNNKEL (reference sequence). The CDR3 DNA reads TGTGCCAGCAGCCAACCCCCCAGGGACGCCCAGTACTTC. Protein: CASSQPPRDAQYF.

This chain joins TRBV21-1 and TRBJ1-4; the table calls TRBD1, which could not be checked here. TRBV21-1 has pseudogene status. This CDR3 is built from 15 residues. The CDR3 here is CASAGPEATNEKLFF. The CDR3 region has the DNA TGTGCCAGCGCGGGGCCAGAAGCAACTAATGAAAAACTGTTTTTT.

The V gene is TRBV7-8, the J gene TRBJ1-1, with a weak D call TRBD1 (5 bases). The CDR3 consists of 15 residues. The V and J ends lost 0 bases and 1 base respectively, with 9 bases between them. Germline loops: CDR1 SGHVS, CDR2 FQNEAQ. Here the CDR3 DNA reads TGTGCCAGCAGCTTAGCTGCAGGGCCGAACACTGAAGCTTTCTTT. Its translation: CASSLAAGPNTEAFF.

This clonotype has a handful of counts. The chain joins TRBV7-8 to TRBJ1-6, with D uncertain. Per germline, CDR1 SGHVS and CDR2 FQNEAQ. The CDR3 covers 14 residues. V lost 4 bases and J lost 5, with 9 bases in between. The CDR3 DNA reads TGTGCCAGCAGCTCCGGGTCCAATAATTCACCCCTCCACTTT. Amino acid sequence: CASSSGSNNSPLHF.

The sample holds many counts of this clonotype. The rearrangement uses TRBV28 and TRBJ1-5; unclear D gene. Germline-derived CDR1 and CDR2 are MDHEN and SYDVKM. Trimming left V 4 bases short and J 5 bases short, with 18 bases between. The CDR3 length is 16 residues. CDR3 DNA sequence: TGTGCCAGCAGTTCCCCCCAGCGGGGAGCTTATCAGCCCCAGCATTTT. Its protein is CASSSPQRGAYQPQHF.

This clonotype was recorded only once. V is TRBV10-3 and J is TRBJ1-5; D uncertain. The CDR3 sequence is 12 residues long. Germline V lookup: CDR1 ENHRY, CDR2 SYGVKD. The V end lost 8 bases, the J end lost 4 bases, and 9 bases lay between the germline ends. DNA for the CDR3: TGTGCCATCCGTACGGGAAATCAGCCCCAGCATTTT. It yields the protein CAIRTGNQPQHF.

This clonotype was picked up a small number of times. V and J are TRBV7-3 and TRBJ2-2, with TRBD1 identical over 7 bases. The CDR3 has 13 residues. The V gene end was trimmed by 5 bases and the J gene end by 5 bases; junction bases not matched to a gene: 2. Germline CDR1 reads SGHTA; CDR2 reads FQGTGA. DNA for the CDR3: TGTGCCAGCAGCCCAGGGGGTACCGGGGAGCTGTTTTTT. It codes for CASSPGGTGELFF.

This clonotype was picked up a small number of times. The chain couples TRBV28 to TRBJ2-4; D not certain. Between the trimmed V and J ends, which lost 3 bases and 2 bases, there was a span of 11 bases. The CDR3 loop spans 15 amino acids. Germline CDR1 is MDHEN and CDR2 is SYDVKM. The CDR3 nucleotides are TGTGCCAGCAGTTTCTCAAGGTCTACCAAAAACATTCAGTACTTC. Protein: CASSFSRSTKNIQYF.

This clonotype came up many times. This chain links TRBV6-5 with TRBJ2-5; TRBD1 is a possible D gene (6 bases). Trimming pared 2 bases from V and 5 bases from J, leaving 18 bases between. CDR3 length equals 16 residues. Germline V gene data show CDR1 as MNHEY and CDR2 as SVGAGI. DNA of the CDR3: TGTGCCAGCAGTTACGAGGGGGACGGAGACCGGGAGACCCAGTACTTC. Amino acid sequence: CASSYEGDGDRETQYF.

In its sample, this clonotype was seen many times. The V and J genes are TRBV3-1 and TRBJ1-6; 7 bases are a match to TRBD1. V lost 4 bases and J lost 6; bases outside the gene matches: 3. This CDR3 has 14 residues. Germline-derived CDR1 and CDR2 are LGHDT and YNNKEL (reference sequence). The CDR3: CASSPGQVNSPLHF. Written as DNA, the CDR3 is TGTGCCAGCAGCCCTGGACAGGTTAATTCACCCCTCCACTTT.

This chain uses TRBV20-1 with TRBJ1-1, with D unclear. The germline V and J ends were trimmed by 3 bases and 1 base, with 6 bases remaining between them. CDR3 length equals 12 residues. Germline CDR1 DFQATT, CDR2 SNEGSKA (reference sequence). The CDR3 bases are TGCAGTGCTAGGCGGCCGAACACTGAAGCTTTCTTT. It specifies CSARRPNTEAFF.